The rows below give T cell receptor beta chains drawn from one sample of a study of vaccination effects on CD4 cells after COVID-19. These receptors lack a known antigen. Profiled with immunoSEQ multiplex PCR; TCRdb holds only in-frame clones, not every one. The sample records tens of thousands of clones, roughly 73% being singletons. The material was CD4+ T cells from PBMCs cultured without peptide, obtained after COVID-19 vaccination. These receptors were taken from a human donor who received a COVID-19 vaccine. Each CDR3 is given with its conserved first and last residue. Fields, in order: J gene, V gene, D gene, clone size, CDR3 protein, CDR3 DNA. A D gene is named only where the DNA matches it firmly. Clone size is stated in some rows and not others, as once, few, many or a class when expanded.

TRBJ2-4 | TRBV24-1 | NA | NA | CATSDVSGNIQYF | TGTGCCACCAGTGATGTAAGCGGAAACATTCAGTACTTC
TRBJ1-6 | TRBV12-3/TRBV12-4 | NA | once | CASSLGFNSPLHF | TGTGCCAGCAGTTTAGGATTCAATTCACCCCTCCACTTT
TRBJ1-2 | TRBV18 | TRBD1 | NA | CASSPSAGTGGLEGGYTF | TGTGCCAGCTCACCATCGGCCGGGACAGGGGGCTTGGAAGGTGGCTACACCTTC
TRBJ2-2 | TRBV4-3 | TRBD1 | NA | CASSPQGFSTGELFF | TGCGCCAGCAGCCCACAGGGGTTTAGCACCGGGGAGCTGTTTTTT
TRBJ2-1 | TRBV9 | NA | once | CASSVEGGMNEQFF | TGTGCCAGCAGCGTAGAGGGCGGAATGAATGAGCAGTTCTTC
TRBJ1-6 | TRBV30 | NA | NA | CAWRAPGVSSYNSPLHF | TGTGCCTGGAGGGCGCCAGGGGTGAGCTCCTATAATTCACCCCTCCACTTT
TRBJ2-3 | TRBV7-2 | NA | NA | CASSSALRADTQYF | TGTGCCAGCAGCTCCGCCCTCCGGGCAGATACGCAGTATTTT
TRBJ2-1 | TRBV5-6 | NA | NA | CASSLYGTPTGEQFF | TGTGCCAGCAGCCTATACGGGACTCCTACGGGTGAGCAGTTCTTC
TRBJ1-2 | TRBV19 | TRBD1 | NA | CASSPGDSRKRYYGYTF | TGTGCCAGTAGTCCAGGGGACAGTCGGAAACGATACTATGGCTACACCTTC
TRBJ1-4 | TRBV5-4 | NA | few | CASSPEGGTTNEKLFF | TGTGCCAGCAGCCCAGAAGGGGGGACAACTAATGAAAAACTGTTTTTT
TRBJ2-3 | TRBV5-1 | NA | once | CASSLGSGDTQYF | TGCGCCAGCAGCTTAGGGAGTGGGGATACGCAGTATTTT
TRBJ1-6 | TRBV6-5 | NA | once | CASSPTGTLGSPLHF | TGTGCCAGCAGTCCGACCGGGACTCTGGGTTCACCCCTCCACTTT
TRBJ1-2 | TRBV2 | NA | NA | CASSESGSVYTF | TGTGCCAGCAGTGAATCAGGTTCTGTCTACACCTTC
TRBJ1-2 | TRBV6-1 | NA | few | CASSERWWGHQKEGYTF | TGTGCCAGCAGTGAAAGGTGGTGGGGACACCAAAAGGAGGGCTACACCTTC
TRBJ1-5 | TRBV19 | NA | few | CASSIGAGSRQPQHF | TGTGCCAGTAGTATCGGGGCAGGCTCTCGTCAGCCCCAGCATTTT
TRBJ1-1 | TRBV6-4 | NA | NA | CASRITGNTEAFF | TGTGCCAGCAGGATAACAGGGAACACTGAAGCTTTCTTT
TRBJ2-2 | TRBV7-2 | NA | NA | CASGGRDLNTGELFF | TGTGCCAGCGGTGGGCGGGACCTCAACACCGGGGAGCTGTTTTTT
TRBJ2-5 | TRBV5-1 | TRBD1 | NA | CASSLVAGGLETQYF | TGCGCCAGCAGCTTGGTGGCAGGGGGCCTAGAGACCCAGTACTTC
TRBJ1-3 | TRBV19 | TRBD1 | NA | CASSIQDRGIFGNTIYF | TGTGCCAGTAGTATCCAGGACAGGGGAATTTTTGGAAACACCATATATTTT
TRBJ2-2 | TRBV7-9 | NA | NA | CASREGPNTGELFF | TGTGCCAGCAGGGAGGGCCCGAACACCGGGGAGCTGTTTTTT
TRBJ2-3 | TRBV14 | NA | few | CASGWGQGTQYF | TGTGCCAGTGGATGGGGGCAGGGTACGCAGTATTTT
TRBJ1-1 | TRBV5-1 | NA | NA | CASSHGDRMETEAFF | TGCGCCAGCAGTCATGGGGACCGAATGGAAACTGAAGCTTTCTTT
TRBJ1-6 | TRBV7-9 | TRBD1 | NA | CASSLGTGGGNSPLHF | TGTGCCAGCAGCTTGGGGACAGGGGGGGGTAATTCACCCCTCCACTTT
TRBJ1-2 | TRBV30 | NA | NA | CAWGRDTLISGYTF | TGTGCCTGGGGAAGGGACACGTTGATCTCTGGCTACACCTTC
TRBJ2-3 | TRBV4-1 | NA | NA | CASSYLAVTDTQYF | TGCGCCAGCAGCTATTTAGCGGTCACAGATACGCAGTATTTT
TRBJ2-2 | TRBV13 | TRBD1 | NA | CASSLVRTGTGELFF | TGTGCCAGCAGCTTAGTGAGGACAGGGACCGGGGAGCTGTTTTTT
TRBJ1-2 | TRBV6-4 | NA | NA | CAIRPPHREGGYTF | TGTGCCATCAGGCCCCCACACAGGGAAGGTGGCTACACCTTC
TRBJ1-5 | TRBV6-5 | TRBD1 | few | CASRTGSGQPQHF | TGTGCCAGCAGGACAGGGTCTGGACAGCCCCAGCATTTT
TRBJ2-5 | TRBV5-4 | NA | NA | CASRLFGGGETQYF | TGTGCCAGCAGATTGTTCGGGGGAGGAGAGACCCAGTACTTC
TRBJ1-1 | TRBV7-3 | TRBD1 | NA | CASSLTGQGTEAFF | TGTGCCAGCAGCTTAACGGGACAGGGAACTGAAGCTTTCTTT
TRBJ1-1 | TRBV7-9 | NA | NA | CASSLGGAGEDEAFF | TGTGCCAGCAGCTTAGGGGGGGCAGGAGAGGACGAAGCTTTCTTT
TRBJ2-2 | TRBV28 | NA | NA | CAAKGGSWGANTGELFF | TGTGCGGCTAAAGGGGGGTCTTGGGGGGCGAACACCGGGGAGCTGTTTTTT
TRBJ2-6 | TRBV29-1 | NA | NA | CSARGNGANVLTF | TGCAGCGCTCGGGGGAATGGGGCCAACGTCCTGACTTTC
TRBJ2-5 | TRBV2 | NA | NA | CASKLDTSGETQYF | TGTGCCAGCAAGTTGGACACGTCCGGGGAGACCCAGTACTTC
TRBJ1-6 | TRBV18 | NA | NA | CASSPLGGSGGFSPLHF | TGTGCCAGCTCACCACTAGGAGGGTCGGGGGGATTTTCACCCCTCCACTTT
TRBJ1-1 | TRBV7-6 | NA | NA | CASSLGRYNMNTEAFF | TGTGCCAGCAGCCTGGGACGATACAATATGAACACTGAAGCTTTCTTT
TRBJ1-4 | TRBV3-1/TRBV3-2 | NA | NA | CASSQDGSATNEKLFF | TGTGCCAGCAGCCAAGATGGGTCAGCAACTAATGAAAAACTGTTTTTT
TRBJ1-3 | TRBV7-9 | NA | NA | CASSLSDGNTIYF | TGTGCCAGCAGTTTATCGGATGGAAACACCATATATTTT
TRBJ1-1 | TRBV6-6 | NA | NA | CASSRGGLEAFF | TGTGCCAGCAGCCGAGGGGGACTTGAAGCTTTCTTT